What follows are 4 T cell receptor beta chains derived from one specimen sequenced in a study of blood T cell repertoires in COVID-19. Profiling relied on immunoSEQ multiplex PCR, and the TCRdb table lists in-frame clones only, not all of them. Of 270,000 or so clones listed, roughly 87% are singletons. Sequencing used peripheral blood. Receptors were obtained from a woman aged 40-49 years who had recovered from COVID-19.

V is TRBV6-2 or TRBV6-3 and J is TRBJ2-3, with TRBD1 matching over 8 bases. The CDR3 loop spans 15 amino acids. Trimming took 5 bases from V and 6 from J; bases not matched to a gene: 10. Germline CDR1 reads MNHEY; CDR2 reads SVGEGT. The CDR3 is CASSKGTGPFDTQYF. CDR3 coding DNA: TGTGCCAGCAGTAAGGGGACAGGCCCGTTTGATACGCAGTATTTT.

This rearrangement joins TRBV6-2 or TRBV6-3 to TRBJ2-7; 9 bases match TRBD1. The CDR3 is 14 amino acids. The germline gives CDR1 MNHEY, CDR2 SVGEGT. J lost 6 bases, V lost 6 bases, and 9 bases had no gene match. In DNA form, the CDR3 reads TGTGCCAGCAGCCCCGACAGGGGGTTCTCCGAGCAGTACGTC. It is translated as CASSPDRGFSEQYV.

The rearrangement joins TRBV2 to TRBJ1-5; 8 nucleotides line up with TRBD1. The V gene end was trimmed by 6 bases and the J gene end by 5 bases; junction bases not matched to a gene: 6. The CDR3 contains 14 residues. Germline CDR1 reads SNHLY; CDR2 reads FYNNEI. The CDR3 DNA reads as TGTGCCAGCAGGGGTCAGGGGGCGGATCAGCCCCAGCATTTT. This sequence encodes CASRGQGADQPQHF.

The rearrangement uses TRBV29-1 and TRBJ2-7, with 14 nucleotides matching TRBD2. The CDR3 loop spans 17 amino acids. V lost 8 bases to trimming and J lost 1 base; unmatched junction nucleotides: 13. Germline V CDR1 and CDR2: SQVTM, ANQGSEA. The CDR3 spells CSHGTSGGPGWSYEQYF. The CDR3, as DNA: TGCAGCCACGGGACTAGCGGGGGTCCCGGTTGGTCCTACGAGCAGTACTTC.